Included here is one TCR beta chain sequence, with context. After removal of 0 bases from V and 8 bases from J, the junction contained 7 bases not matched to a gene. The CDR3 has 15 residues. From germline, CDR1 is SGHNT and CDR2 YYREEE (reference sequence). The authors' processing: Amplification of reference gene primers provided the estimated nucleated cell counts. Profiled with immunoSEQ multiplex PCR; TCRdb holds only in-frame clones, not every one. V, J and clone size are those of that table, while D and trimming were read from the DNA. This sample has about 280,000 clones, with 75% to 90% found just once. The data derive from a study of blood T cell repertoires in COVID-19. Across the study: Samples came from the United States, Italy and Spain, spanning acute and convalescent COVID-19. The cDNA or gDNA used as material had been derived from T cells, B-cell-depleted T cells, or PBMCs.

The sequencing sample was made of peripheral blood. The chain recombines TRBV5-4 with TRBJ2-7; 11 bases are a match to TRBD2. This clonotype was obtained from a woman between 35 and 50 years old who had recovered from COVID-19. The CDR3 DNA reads TGTGCCAGCAGCTTGGGGGGGGGACTAGCGGACAAGCAGTACTTC. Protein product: CASSLGGGLADKQYF.